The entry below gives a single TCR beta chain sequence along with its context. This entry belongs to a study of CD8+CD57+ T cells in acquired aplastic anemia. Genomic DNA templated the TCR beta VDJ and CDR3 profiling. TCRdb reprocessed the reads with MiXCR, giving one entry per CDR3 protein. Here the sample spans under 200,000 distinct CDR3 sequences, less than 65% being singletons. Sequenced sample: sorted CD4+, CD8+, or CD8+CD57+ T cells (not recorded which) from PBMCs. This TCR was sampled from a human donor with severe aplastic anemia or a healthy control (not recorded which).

The CDR3 spells CSALKVGGKNTEAFF. The CDR3 nucleotides read TGCAGTGCACTAAAGGTAGGAGGCAAGAACACTGAAGCTTTCTTT. The chain recombines TRBV20-1 with TRBJ1-1; D not resolved. CDR3 length equals 15 residues. Trimming removed 6 bases from V and 1 base from J, with 18 bases in between. Per the germline V gene, CDR1 is DFQATT and CDR2 is SNEGSKA (reference sequence).